Here is one T cell receptor (beta chain) with its context. The CDR3 has 15 amino acids. CDR1 and CDR2 (germline): SGHRS, YFSETQ. V was trimmed by 0 bases and J by 3 bases, leaving 10 bases between them. This sample is part of a study of blood T cell repertoires in COVID-19. Under the authors' procedure: Reference gene primers were amplified, and this amplification served to estimate nucleated cell counts. Here immunoSEQ multiplex PCR was the method, and the copy in TCRdb shows in-frame clones only, minus some. V and J calls and clone size are given by that table; D and trimming were obtained from the DNA. The profile covers about 39,000 clones, with roughly 94% appearing a single time and 3.5% to 5% taken by the ten largest.

The V gene is TRBV5-1, the J gene TRBJ1-3; D not resolved. The source material was peripheral blood. The TCR was taken from a human donor with active COVID-19. The donor label of this sample is uncertain. The chain's CDR3 is CASSLDRRSGNTIYF. CDR3 nucleotide sequence: TGCGCCAGCAGCTTGGATCGTAGGAGTGGAAACACCATATATTTT.